These 5 T cell receptor beta chains originate from one sample sequenced in a study of tumor-infiltrating lymphocytes in localized non-small cell lung cancer. Only in-frame clones appear in the TCRdb table, and some are missing; sequencing was by immunoSEQ multiplex PCR. The data show fewer than 7,500 clones, roughly 58% seen once. The sequenced sample consisted of lung tumor tissue. Every receptor here comes from a human donor with non-small cell lung cancer.

In its sample, this clone ranks as medium-sized. The V and J genes are TRBV6-6 and TRBJ1-1, with 7 bases lining up with TRBD1. The CDR3 has 15 amino acids. Germline V lookup: CDR1 MNHNY, CDR2 SVGAGI (reference sequence). Losses at the gene ends were 6 bases for V and 6 bases for J; bases not matched to a gene: 13. CDR3 nucleotide sequence: TGTGCCAGCAGACCAAAACAGGGGTTGATCGCTGAAGCTTTCTTT. Amino acids: CASRPKQGLIAEAFF.

The J gene is TRBJ2-7, the V gene TRBV28, with 8 bases that match TRBD1. The germline V gene encodes CDR1 MDHEN and CDR2 SYDVKM. V shed 4 bases and J 3 bases; nucleotides not matched to a gene: 2. The CDR3 consists of 13 residues. The CDR3 nucleotides read TGTGCCAGCAGTTGGACAGGGTTCTACGAGCAGTACTTC. Translation: CASSWTGFYEQYF.

This rearrangement joins TRBV4-1 to TRBJ1-2, with D tentatively TRBD1 (5 bases). The germline CDR1 and CDR2 sequences are MGHRA and YSYEKL. The CDR3 spans 14 residues. The V and J ends lost 5 bases and 6 bases respectively, with 16 bases between them. CDR3 nucleotides: TGCGCCAGCAGCTCCCTGGGGACCGCGAATGGCTACACCTTC. This encodes CASSSLGTANGYTF.

The chain links TRBV7-8 to TRBJ2-2; the match to TRBD1 covers 9 bases. J lost 3 bases, V lost 5 bases, and 7 bases had no gene match. Germline-derived CDR1 and CDR2 are SGHVS and FQNEAQ. The CDR3 contains 16 residues. In DNA, the CDR3 is TGTGCCAGCAGCCCCCCTCGGACAGGGGACACCGGGGAGCTGTTTTTT. Amino acids: CASSPPRTGDTGELFF.

The rearrangement joins TRBV4-1 to TRBJ1-4; D is uncertain. Germline CDR1 is MGHRA and CDR2 is YSYEKL. The V and J ends lost 0 bases and 5 bases respectively, with 13 bases between them. There are 16 residues in the CDR3. The CDR3 loop is CASSQDQAGLNEKLFF. CDR3 DNA sequence: TGCGCCAGCAGCCAAGATCAGGCCGGATTAAATGAAAAACTGTTTTTT.